A single sample is the source of the 21 T cell receptor beta chains below, sequenced in a study of Graves' ophthalmopathy and Graves' hyperthyroidism listed by TCRdb under 2018. The listed sequencing device is Illumina HiSeq 2000. For repertoire sequencing, the TCR beta CDR3 regions were amplified from RNA transcripts. The first round of RT-PCR was done with HTBI primers and the Qiagen OneStep RT-PCR kit, and was followed by a second round of multiplex PCR, then size selection and purification. The raw public data were reprocessed by TCRdb itself: fastp quality trimming at Q25, MiXCR clonotype calling, in-frame beta chains only. For every CDR3 protein sequence, its rows merge into one entry that carries the most common genes and DNA. The sample table contains hundreds of thousands of distinct CDR3 sequences; only one count was recorded for roughly 21% of them. Of the sample, under 3% is held by the ten largest clones.

Sequenced material: peripheral blood. These receptors were obtained from a young woman with stable Graves' hyperthyroidism. Donor details come from another sample of the same person, matched by shared clones.

This clonotype was picked up many times. CDR3 DNA sequence: TGTGCCAGCAGCTCGACAGGTGGTTTCCGCACTGAAGCTTTCTTT. As protein: CASSSTGGFRTEAFF. V is TRBV11-1 and J is TRBJ1-1, with D perhaps TRBD1 (6 bases). V lost 4 bases to trimming and J lost 4 bases, with 16 bases between them. Germline V CDR1 and CDR2: SGHAT, FQDESV (reference sequence). The CDR3 totals 15 residues.

This clonotype was observed many times. The chain employs TRBV20-1 and TRBJ1-2; the match to TRBD1 covers 8 bases. CDR3 size: 17 residues. V was pared by 2 bases and J by 8 bases, with 19 bases of the junction left unmatched. Per the germline V gene, CDR1 is DFQATT and CDR2 is SNEGSKA (reference sequence). The CDR3, as DNA: TGCAGTGCTAGATCTATTCGACAGGGGAGGTTAGTCTACGGCTACACCTTC. Protein: CSARSIRQGRLVYGYTF.

At least ten counts were recorded for this clonotype. The chain employs TRBV12-3 or TRBV12-4 and TRBJ2-5; TRBD2 matches at 12 bases. The V segment lost 5 bases and the J segment 2 bases; nucleotides outside the gene matches: 3. The CDR3 is 15 residues long. CDR3 region: CASSPLAGGQETQYF. CDR3 sequence (DNA): TGTGCCAGCAGTCCACTAGCGGGGGGACAAGAGACCCAGTACTTC.

At least ten counts were recorded for this clonotype. The J gene is TRBJ2-7, the V gene TRBV29-1; tentative D call: TRBD2 (5 bases). Trimming shortened V by 4 bases and J by 1 base, and 20 bases separated the two germline ends. In germline, CDR1 is SQVTM, CDR2 ANQGSEA. The CDR3 spans 16 residues. As DNA, the CDR3 is TGCAGCGTTGTGGGAGTAGAGGAGAGAGAGTCCTACGAGCAGTACTTC. The encoded protein is CSVVGVEERESYEQYF.

This clonotype was counted only a few times. The V and J genes are TRBV13 and TRBJ2-7; 10 nucleotides align to TRBD2. The junction had 6 bases not matched to a gene; V was cut back by 4 bases and J by 6 bases. Germline CDR1 reads PRHDT; CDR2 reads FYEKMQ (reference sequence). The CDR3 runs to 14 residues. CDR3 in DNA: TGTGCCAGCAGCTCAAGGGGACTAGCGTTCGAGCAGTACTTC. Residues: CASSSRGLAFEQYF.

This clonotype has a count of ten or more. The rearrangement links TRBV27 to TRBJ2-2; D unclear. There are 13 residues in the CDR3. Deletions cut 10 bases from V and 3 bases from J, with 12 bases between. The V gene's germline CDR1 is MNHEY and CDR2 SMNVEV (reference sequence). DNA of the CDR3: TGTGCCACCCTTTGGTGGGACACCGGGGAGCTGTTTTTT. This encodes CATLWWDTGELFF.

This clonotype was observed a few times. The V call is TRBV4-3, the J call TRBJ2-7, with D possibly being TRBD2 (5 bases). CDR1 is LGHNA and CDR2 is YSLEER in the germline V gene. There are 15 residues in the CDR3. The germline V and J ends were trimmed by 1 base and 1 base, with 11 bases remaining between them. The CDR3 DNA follows: TGCGCCAGCAGCCAAGCCGAGGGAACTTCCTACGAGCAGTACTTC. Protein sequence: CASSQAEGTSYEQYF.

This clonotype was recorded at least ten times. The chain combines TRBV5-1 with TRBJ2-2; possibly TRBD2 for D (5 bases). The CDR3 is made up of 14 amino acids. Trimming removed 2 bases from V and 6 bases from J, with 11 bases in between. The germline gives CDR1 SGHRS, CDR2 YFSETQ. DNA for the CDR3: TGCGCCAGCAGCTTTCGGGGATCGGCCGGGGAGCTGTTTTTT. Its translation: CASSFRGSAGELFF.

The V gene is TRBV24-1, the J gene TRBJ2-4, with 10 bases aligning to TRBD2. Germline loops: CDR1 KGHDR, CDR2 SFDVKD. This CDR3 spans 17 amino acids. J lost 0 bases, V lost 2 bases, and 3 bases had no gene match. CDR3 nucleotide sequence: TGTGCCACCAGTGATTCCAGCGGGAGGGGAGCCAAAAACATTCAGTACTTC. Its translation: CATSDSSGRGAKNIQYF.

This clonotype was seen at least ten times. The V and J genes are TRBV27 and TRBJ2-5; D is possibly TRBD2 (6 bases). Germline CDR1 reads MNHEY; CDR2 reads SMNVEV (reference sequence). The CDR3 runs to 14 residues. V was trimmed by 6 bases and J by 5 bases, leaving 16 bases between them. The CDR3 here is CASSPGVHAETQYF. Here the CDR3 DNA reads TGTGCCAGCAGCCCGGGGGTCCACGCGGAGACCCAGTACTTC.

This clonotype has at least ten counts. The chain combines TRBV29-1 with TRBJ2-7, with 7 bases matching TRBD1. The junction had 6 bases not matched to a gene; V was cut back by 5 bases and J by 2 bases. This CDR3 is 13 amino acids long. The germline CDR1 and CDR2 sequences are SQVTM and ANQGSEA. CDR3 residues: CSVYDRAAYEQYF. CDR3 bases: TGCAGCGTTTATGACAGGGCAGCCTACGAGCAGTACTTC.

This clonotype was detected ten times or more. The chain links TRBV2 to TRBJ1-2; D uncertain. The CDR3 loop spans 12 amino acids. The V and J ends lost 6 bases and 6 bases respectively, with 11 bases between them. Germline CDR1 SNHLY, CDR2 FYNNEI. The DNA for the CDR3 is TGTGCCAGCAGGCCACCTTTGCATGGCTACACCTTC. Translated, it gives CASRPPLHGYTF. Supplemented by reference TRBV2 and TRBJ1-2, the full variable domain reads EPEVTQTPSHQVTQMGQEVILRCVPISNHLYFYWYRQILGQKVEFLVSFYNNEISEKSEIFDDQFSVERPDGSNFTLKIRSTKLEDSAMYFCASRPPLHGYTFGSGTRLTVV.

This clonotype was counted many times. J is TRBJ2-7 and V is TRBV4-2; the match to TRBD2 covers 8 bases. V was pared by 2 bases and J by 3 bases, with 6 bases of the junction left unmatched. The CDR3 is 15 amino acids. CDR1 LGHNA and CDR2 YNFKEQ come from the germline V gene. The CDR3 DNA sequence: TGTGCCAGCAGCCAACTATCCGGGACTAGCTACGAGCAGTACTTC. This translates into CASSQLSGTSYEQYF.

This clonotype came up many times. V usage is TRBV4-2 and J usage is TRBJ2-7, with 7 bases fitting TRBD1. The CDR3 is 15 residues long. Germline V gene sequence: CDR1 LGHNA, CDR2 YNFKEQ. The junction had 4 bases not matched to a gene; V was cut back by 2 bases and J by 0 bases. The CDR3 region is CASSQTGDSSYEQYF. The CDR3 DNA reads TGTGCCAGCAGCCAAACCGGGGACAGCTCCTACGAGCAGTACTTC.

This clonotype was detected many times. This chain links TRBV6-2 or TRBV6-3 with TRBJ2-7, with a possible D match to TRBD1 (5 bases). The V and J ends lost 6 bases and 0 bases respectively, with 15 bases between them. CDR1 and CDR2 from the germline V gene are MNHEY and SVGEGT. The CDR3 loop spans 15 amino acids. The CDR3 DNA reads TGTGCCAGCAGCCCTCGACCGACAGTCTCCTACGAGCAGTACTTC. It is translated as CASSPRPTVSYEQYF.

This chain joins TRBV27 and TRBJ2-5, with TRBD2 matching 9 bases. Losses at the gene ends were 2 bases for V and 1 base for J; bases not matched to a gene: 5. Germline CDR1 MNHEY, CDR2 SMNVEV (reference sequence). CDR3 length: 16 amino acids. The DNA of the CDR3 is TGTGCCAGCAGTTTAGGGGCTAGCGGGGCCCAAGAGACCCAGTACTTC. Its translation is CASSLGASGAQETQYF.

This clonotype was observed many times. V and J are TRBV15 and TRBJ2-2; 10 nucleotides align to TRBD2. J lost 3 bases, V lost 0 bases, and 7 bases had no gene match. The CDR3 runs to 18 residues. Germline CDR1 LNHNV, CDR2 YYDKDF (reference sequence). This chain's CDR3 is CATSRDRGLADYTGELFF. CDR3 bases: TGTGCCACCAGCAGAGATCGAGGACTAGCGGACTACACCGGGGAGCTGTTTTTT.

This clonotype was counted between two and nine times. The chain carries TRBV6-5 and TRBJ1-6; no firm D call. The CDR3 runs 17 residues. Germline CDR1 and CDR2: MNHEY and SVGAGI. Trimming pared 0 bases from V and 12 bases from J, leaving 21 bases between. Here the CDR3 reads CASSYSWRSSYILPLHF. The DNA of the CDR3 is TGTGCCAGCAGTTACTCGTGGAGGAGCTCCTATATTTTACCCCTCCACTTT.

The V and J genes are TRBV12-3 or TRBV12-4 and TRBJ2-5; TRBD2 aligns across 9 bases. V was pared by 1 base and J by 4 bases, with 4 bases of the junction left unmatched. This CDR3 spans 15 amino acids. CDR3 region: CASSLGGLARETQYF. The CDR3 DNA is TGTGCCAGCAGTTTAGGGGGACTAGCACGAGAGACCCAGTACTTC.

The chain carries TRBV6-2 or TRBV6-3 and TRBJ1-1; TRBD1 is a possible D gene (5 bases). The CDR3 has 14 residues. Germline CDR1 reads MNHEY; CDR2 reads SVGEGT. With 8 bases removed from V and 5 bases from J, the gap between germline ends came to 18 bases. CDR3 amino acids: CASSLALSGTEAFF. The CDR3 coding sequence is TGTGCCAGCTCCCTGGCCCTATCAGGGACTGAAGCTTTCTTT.

This clonotype has ten or more counts. The chain's CDR3 is CASSPPVVGAEAFF. The CDR3 DNA follows: TGTGCCAGCTCACCACCCGTTGTGGGGGCTGAAGCTTTCTTT. J is TRBJ1-1 and V is TRBV18; possible D gene TRBD1, 5 bases. This CDR3 spans 14 amino acids. The V end was cut by 0 bases, the J end by 6 bases, with 11 bases between. Germline CDR1 KGHSH, CDR2 LQKENI.